This is a list of T cell receptor beta chains from one sample in a study of blood T cells in healthy people across ages. TCRdb reanalysed the 5' RACE reads using MiXCR and keeps one entry per CDR3 protein. The sample includes 540,000 or so distinct CDR3 sequences, roughly a quarter of them seen just once. The sample taken for sequencing was blood. Receptors were obtained from a woman aged 70-85 years in good health. Each CDR3 is given without its conserved first and last residue. Fields, in order: V gene, J gene, CDR3 protein.

V gene: TRBV20-1
J gene: TRBJ1-2
CDR3 protein: SAPDARVYGYT

V gene: TRBV10-2
J gene: TRBJ1-1
CDR3 protein: ASRENTEAF

V gene: TRBV20-1
J gene: TRBJ2-1
CDR3 protein: SARAASRRSYNEQF

V gene: TRBV28
J gene: TRBJ2-3
CDR3 protein: ASSLYGGLGTDTQY

V gene: TRBV2
J gene: TRBJ2-6
CDR3 protein: ASSEYGLSGANVLT

V gene: TRBV20-1
J gene: TRBJ2-5
CDR3 protein: SALPPNQETQY

V gene: TRBV7-9
J gene: TRBJ2-1
CDR3 protein: ASSFSSGSDNEQF

V gene: TRBV7-7
J gene: TRBJ2-5
CDR3 protein: ASSLKGQSLQETQY

V gene: TRBV27
J gene: TRBJ1-6
CDR3 protein: ASSLPSPSNSPLH

V gene: TRBV20-1
J gene: TRBJ2-1
CDR3 protein: SAGRRTSGVPVVEQF

V gene: TRBV7-2
J gene: TRBJ1-2
CDR3 protein: ASSRRDPIEDGYT

V gene: TRBV20-1
J gene: TRBJ2-5
CDR3 protein: SAREAQGLAGGYRETQY

V gene: TRBV12-3/TRBV12-4
J gene: TRBJ1-5
CDR3 protein: ASSPDSRYQPQH

V gene: TRBV5-1
J gene: TRBJ2-1
CDR3 protein: ASSDPSGANEQF

V gene: TRBV10-3
J gene: TRBJ2-3
CDR3 protein: AISESRAQRGAGDAQY

V gene: TRBV5-1
J gene: TRBJ2-7
CDR3 protein: ASSVGTSGGYEQY

V gene: TRBV2
J gene: TRBJ2-7
CDR3 protein: ASSGGLGGRTSYEQY

V gene: TRBV12-3/TRBV12-4
J gene: TRBJ2-5
CDR3 protein: ASSRDQGRY

V gene: TRBV19
J gene: TRBJ2-3
CDR3 protein: ASSIGASGGAPDTQY

V gene: TRBV5-1
J gene: TRBJ2-7
CDR3 protein: TSSLGASGGSSYEQY